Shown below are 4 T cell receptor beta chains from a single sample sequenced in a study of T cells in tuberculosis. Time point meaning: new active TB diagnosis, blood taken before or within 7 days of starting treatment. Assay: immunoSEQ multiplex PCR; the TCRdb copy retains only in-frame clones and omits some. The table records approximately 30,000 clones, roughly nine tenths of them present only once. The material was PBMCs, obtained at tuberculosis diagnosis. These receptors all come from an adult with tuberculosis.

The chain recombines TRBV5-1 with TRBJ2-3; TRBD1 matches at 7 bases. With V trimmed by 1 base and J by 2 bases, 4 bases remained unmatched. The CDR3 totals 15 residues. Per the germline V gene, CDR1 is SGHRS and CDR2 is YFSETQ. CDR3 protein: CASSLKDRATDTQYF. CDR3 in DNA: TGCGCCAGCAGCTTGAAAGACAGGGCCACAGATACGCAGTATTTT.

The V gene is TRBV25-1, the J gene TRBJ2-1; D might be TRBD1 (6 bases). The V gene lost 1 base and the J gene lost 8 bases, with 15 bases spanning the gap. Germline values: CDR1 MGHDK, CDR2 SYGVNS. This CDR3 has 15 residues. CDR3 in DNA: TGTGCCAGCAGTGAATCTGTGCAGGGGCGGGATGAGCAGTTCTTC. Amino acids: CASSESVQGRDEQFF.

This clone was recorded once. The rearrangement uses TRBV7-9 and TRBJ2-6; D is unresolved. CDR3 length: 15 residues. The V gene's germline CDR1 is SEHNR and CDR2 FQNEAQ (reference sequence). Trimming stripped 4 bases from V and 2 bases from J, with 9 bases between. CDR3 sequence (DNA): TGTGCCAGCAGCTCTACCATCGCTGGGGCCAACGTCCTGACTTTC. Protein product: CASSSTIAGANVLTF.

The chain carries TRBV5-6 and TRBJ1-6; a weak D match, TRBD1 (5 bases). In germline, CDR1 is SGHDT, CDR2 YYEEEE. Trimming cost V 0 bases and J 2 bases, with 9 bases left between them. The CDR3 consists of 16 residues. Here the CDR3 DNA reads TGTGCCAGCAGCTTGGGCCCGGGGGCCTATAATTCACCCCTCCACTTT. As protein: CASSLGPGAYNSPLHF.